Listed below are T cell receptor beta chains from one sample, sequenced in a study of blood T cell repertoires in COVID-19. Profiling relied on immunoSEQ multiplex PCR, and the TCRdb table lists in-frame clones only, not all of them. Seen here are roughly 200,000 clones, more than 75% observed once, and the top ten hold approximately 6.2%. Sequencing was carried out using peripheral blood. The receptors come from a man aged 55 to 70 who had recovered from COVID-19. The CDR3 runs from the conserved cysteine through the conserved F or W. The order of the fields is J gene, clone size, D gene, V gene, CDR3 protein, CDR3 DNA. D genes are given only for firm matches. Size is stated for part of the rows, as once, few or many counts, or as a class when the clone is expanded.

j_gene: TRBJ2-3
abundance: -
d_gene: TRBD1
v_gene: TRBV19
CDR3aa: CASSPRAPGQGSDTQYF
CDR3nt: TGTGCCAGTAGTCCCCGAGCCCCGGGACAGGGGTCAGATACGCAGTATTTT

j_gene: TRBJ1-2
abundance: -
d_gene: -
v_gene: TRBV19
CDR3aa: CASSKENYGYTF
CDR3nt: TGTGCCAGTAGTAAGGAGAACTATGGCTACACCTTC

j_gene: TRBJ2-3
abundance: -
d_gene: -
v_gene: TRBV27
CDR3aa: CASTVGRLNTDTQYF
CDR3nt: TGTGCCAGCACCGTCGGTCGGTTGAACACAGATACGCAGTATTTT

j_gene: TRBJ1-1
abundance: -
d_gene: -
v_gene: TRBV12-3/TRBV12-4
CDR3aa: CASGPGRDTEAFF
CDR3nt: TGTGCCAGCGGTCCGGGGAGGGACACTGAAGCTTTCTTT

j_gene: TRBJ2-6
abundance: -
d_gene: -
v_gene: TRBV21-1
CDR3aa: CASSLGGASGSLFGANVLTF
CDR3nt: TGTGCCAGCAGCCTGGGAGGGGCTAGCGGGAGTCTGTTTGGGGCCAACGTCCTGACTTTC

j_gene: TRBJ1-2
abundance: -
d_gene: -
v_gene: TRBV6-5
CDR3aa: CASSPGALANYGYTF
CDR3nt: TGTGCCAGCAGCCCAGGGGCCTTAGCTAACTATGGCTACACCTTC

j_gene: TRBJ1-1
abundance: -
d_gene: -
v_gene: TRBV18
CDR3aa: CASSQGRNTEAFF
CDR3nt: TGTGCCAGCTCACAGGGGCGGAACACTGAAGCTTTCTTT

j_gene: TRBJ1-6
abundance: -
d_gene: TRBD1
v_gene: TRBV9
CDR3aa: CASSATGPSPLHF
CDR3nt: TGTGCCAGCAGCGCGACAGGGCCTTCACCCCTCCACTTT

j_gene: TRBJ1-2
abundance: -
d_gene: -
v_gene: TRBV25-1
CDR3aa: CASSDLSPGNNYGYTF
CDR3nt: TGTGCCAGCAGTGATTTGAGCCCCGGGAATAACTATGGCTACACCTTC

j_gene: TRBJ1-1
abundance: -
d_gene: -
v_gene: TRBV5-4
CDR3aa: CASSSPSDPRSLEAFF
CDR3nt: TGTGCCAGCAGCTCACCGTCCGACCCGCGGAGCCTTGAAGCTTTCTTT

j_gene: TRBJ2-7
abundance: -
d_gene: -
v_gene: TRBV10-3
CDR3aa: CATTADTLGYEQYF
CDR3nt: TGTGCCACTACAGCTGACACCTTAGGCTACGAGCAGTACTTC

j_gene: TRBJ1-4
abundance: -
d_gene: -
v_gene: TRBV7-8
CDR3aa: CASRRGGAYEKLFF
CDR3nt: TGTGCCAGCAGACGGGGGGGCGCCTATGAAAAACTGTTTTTT

j_gene: TRBJ2-5
abundance: -
d_gene: TRBD1
v_gene: TRBV5-1
CDR3aa: CASSAATGAETQYF
CDR3nt: TGCGCCAGCAGCGCGGCAACAGGGGCAGAGACCCAGTACTTC

j_gene: TRBJ1-1
abundance: -
d_gene: -
v_gene: TRBV7-9
CDR3aa: CASSLKSSGNHPEAFF
CDR3nt: TGTGCCAGCAGCTTAAAAAGTTCGGGGAATCACCCTGAAGCTTTCTTT

j_gene: TRBJ1-4
abundance: -
d_gene: -
v_gene: TRBV7-2
CDR3aa: CASSFSWASNEKLFF
CDR3nt: TGTGCCAGCAGTTTTTCGTGGGCTTCTAATGAAAAACTGTTTTTT

j_gene: TRBJ2-7
abundance: -
d_gene: -
v_gene: TRBV27
CDR3aa: CASRSGRGSYEQYF
CDR3nt: TGTGCCAGCAGATCAGGGAGGGGGTCCTACGAGCAGTACTTC

j_gene: TRBJ1-2
abundance: few
d_gene: TRBD1
v_gene: TRBV6-5
CDR3aa: CASRGTGRNGYTF
CDR3nt: TGTGCCAGCAGAGGGACAGGGAGGAATGGCTACACCTTC

j_gene: TRBJ2-5
abundance: -
d_gene: TRBD1
v_gene: TRBV30
CDR3aa: CAWSLSGGQETQYF
CDR3nt: TGTGCCTGGAGTTTATCAGGGGGCCAAGAGACCCAGTACTTC

j_gene: TRBJ2-7
abundance: -
d_gene: TRBD2
v_gene: TRBV18
CDR3aa: CASSPGLAGGSEQYF
CDR3nt: TGTGCCAGCTCGCCGGGACTAGCGGGGGGATCCGAGCAGTACTTC

j_gene: TRBJ2-7
abundance: -
d_gene: -
v_gene: TRBV11-2
CDR3aa: CASSSHGPNEQYF
CDR3nt: TGTGCCAGCAGCTCCCATGGGCCAAACGAGCAGTACTTC

j_gene: TRBJ2-2
abundance: -
d_gene: TRBD1
v_gene: TRBV10-3
CDR3aa: CAISNAGTGTGELFF
CDR3nt: TGTGCCATCAGTAATGCCGGGACAGGGACCGGGGAGCTGTTTTTT

j_gene: TRBJ2-7
abundance: -
d_gene: -
v_gene: TRBV6-6
CDR3aa: CASSWRGGEQYF
CDR3nt: TGTGCCAGCAGTTGGAGGGGAGGCGAGCAGTACTTC

j_gene: TRBJ1-5
abundance: few
d_gene: -
v_gene: TRBV5-6
CDR3aa: CASSRQDTHNQPQHF
CDR3nt: TGTGCCAGCAGCCGCCAGGACACCCACAATCAGCCCCAGCATTTT

j_gene: TRBJ1-1
abundance: -
d_gene: -
v_gene: TRBV6-5
CDR3aa: CASSIRGSTEAFF
CDR3nt: TGTGCCAGCAGTATCAGGGGTTCCACTGAAGCTTTCTTT

j_gene: TRBJ2-3
abundance: -
d_gene: TRBD1
v_gene: TRBV7-6
CDR3aa: CASSQGGASTDTQYF
CDR3nt: TGTGCCAGCAGCCAAGGGGGCGCGTCAACAGATACGCAGTATTTT

j_gene: TRBJ1-2
abundance: -
d_gene: TRBD1
v_gene: TRBV11-2
CDR3aa: CASSQPDLQGANYGYTF
CDR3nt: TGTGCCAGCAGTCAACCCGACCTACAGGGGGCTAACTATGGCTACACCTTC

j_gene: TRBJ1-2
abundance: few
d_gene: TRBD1
v_gene: TRBV3-1/TRBV3-2
CDR3aa: CASSQEGTGDMRGYTF
CDR3nt: TGTGCCAGCAGCCAAGAGGGGACAGGGGATATGCGAGGCTACACCTTC

j_gene: TRBJ2-1
abundance: -
d_gene: -
v_gene: TRBV9
CDR3aa: CASSSRDEQFF
CDR3nt: TGTGCCAGCAGCTCTCGGGATGAGCAGTTCTTC

j_gene: TRBJ1-1
abundance: -
d_gene: -
v_gene: TRBV5-6
CDR3aa: CASSLVGVTEAFF
CDR3nt: TGTGCCAGCAGCTTGGTGGGCGTTACTGAAGCTTTCTTT

j_gene: TRBJ2-3
abundance: -
d_gene: -
v_gene: TRBV21-1
CDR3aa: CASSKNKTDTQYF
CDR3nt: TGTGCCAGCAGCAAAAACAAGACAGATACGCAGTATTTT

j_gene: TRBJ1-1
abundance: -
d_gene: -
v_gene: TRBV2
CDR3aa: CASSETLNTEAFF
CDR3nt: TGTGCCAGCAGTGAAACTCTCAACACTGAAGCTTTCTTT

j_gene: TRBJ2-1
abundance: -
d_gene: TRBD2
v_gene: TRBV6-1
CDR3aa: CASSETLQRGTNEQFF
CDR3nt: TGTGCCAGCAGTGAAACCTTACAGCGGGGGACTAATGAGCAGTTCTTC

j_gene: TRBJ2-5
abundance: -
d_gene: -
v_gene: TRBV12-3/TRBV12-4
CDR3aa: CASSLGARETQYF
CDR3nt: TGTGCCAGCAGTTTGGGCGCCCGGGAGACCCAGTACTTC

j_gene: TRBJ1-3
abundance: -
d_gene: -
v_gene: TRBV7-2
CDR3aa: CASSLSANSGNTIYF
CDR3nt: TGTGCCAGCAGCCTGAGTGCGAACTCTGGAAACACCATATATTTT

j_gene: TRBJ1-1
abundance: -
d_gene: -
v_gene: TRBV6-4
CDR3aa: CASALRENTEAFF
CDR3nt: TGTGCCAGTGCCCTGAGGGAAAACACTGAAGCTTTCTTT

j_gene: TRBJ2-7
abundance: -
d_gene: TRBD1
v_gene: TRBV4-2
CDR3aa: CASSHPRRTGTSYEQYF
CDR3nt: TGTGCCAGCAGCCATCCACGGAGGACAGGGACCTCCTACGAGCAGTACTTC

j_gene: TRBJ2-3
abundance: -
d_gene: TRBD2
v_gene: TRBV5-1
CDR3aa: CASSNGLLAGTDTQYF
CDR3nt: TGCGCCAGCAGCAACGGATTACTAGCGGGCACAGATACGCAGTATTTT

j_gene: TRBJ1-1
abundance: once
d_gene: -
v_gene: TRBV11-2
CDR3aa: CASSADWNTEAFF
CDR3nt: TGTGCCAGCAGCGCGGACTGGAACACTGAAGCTTTCTTT

j_gene: TRBJ1-5
abundance: few
d_gene: TRBD1
v_gene: TRBV27
CDR3aa: CASSPTDRINQPQHF
CDR3nt: TGTGCCAGCAGTCCCACGGACAGGATAAATCAGCCCCAGCATTTT

j_gene: TRBJ2-3
abundance: -
d_gene: TRBD2
v_gene: TRBV10-3
CDR3aa: CATRTSGGSSTDTQYF
CDR3nt: TGTGCCACTCGGACTAGCGGGGGGTCTAGCACAGATACGCAGTATTTT

j_gene: TRBJ2-1
abundance: -
d_gene: TRBD2
v_gene: TRBV30
CDR3aa: CAWSVRGRANQFF
CDR3nt: TGTGCCTGGAGTGTACGCGGGAGGGCCAATCAGTTCTTC